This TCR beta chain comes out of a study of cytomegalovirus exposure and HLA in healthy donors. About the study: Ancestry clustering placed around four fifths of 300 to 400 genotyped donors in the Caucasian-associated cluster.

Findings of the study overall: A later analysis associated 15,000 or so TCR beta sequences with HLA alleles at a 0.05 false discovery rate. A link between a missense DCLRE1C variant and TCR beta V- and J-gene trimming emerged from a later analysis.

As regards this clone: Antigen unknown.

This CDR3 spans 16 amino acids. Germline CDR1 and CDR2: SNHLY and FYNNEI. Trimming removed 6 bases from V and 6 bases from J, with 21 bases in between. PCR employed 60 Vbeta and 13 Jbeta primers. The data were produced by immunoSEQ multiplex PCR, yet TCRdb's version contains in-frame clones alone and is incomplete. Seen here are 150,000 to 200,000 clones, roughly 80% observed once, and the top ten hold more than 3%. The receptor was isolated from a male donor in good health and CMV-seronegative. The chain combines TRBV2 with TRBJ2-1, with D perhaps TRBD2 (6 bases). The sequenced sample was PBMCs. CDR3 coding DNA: TGTGCCAGCAGGAGACATTGGGGGGAGTGGGGCAATGAGCAGTTCTTC. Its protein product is CASRRHWGEWGNEQFF.